This T cell receptor beta chain was retrieved from a study of cytomegalovirus exposure and HLA in healthy donors. The overall study: Some 200 million T cells yielded some 100 million unique TCR beta sequences, as an earlier analysis found.

This CDR3 has 12 residues. The V gene's germline CDR1 is SQVTM and CDR2 ANQGSEA. V lost 4 bases and J 5 bases, leaving 11 bases between the germline ends. Study-wide results and limits: V- and J-gene trimming in TCR beta was tied to a missense DCLRE1C variant by an analysis performed later. A further, later analysis showed that HLA-associated TCR beta chains (compared with equally common others) were more clonally expanded.

Turning to this clone: No antigen is known for it.

The PCR had 60 Vbeta and 13 Jbeta primers. The assay was immunoSEQ multiplex PCR, and TCRdb's table has in-frame clones only and misses some. The sample has 95,000 to 100,000 clones; roughly 70% are singletons. Sequencing used PBMCs. The TCR originated in a man aged 45 to 65 in good health and CMV-seronegative. This chain links TRBV29-1 with TRBJ2-5; unclear D gene. The CDR3, as DNA: TGCAGCGTTGTTCCCTCTCGGGAGACCCAGTACTTC. Translated, it gives CSVVPSRETQYF.